The source of this T cell receptor beta chain is a study of CD8+ T cells in alopecia areata. Study context: Tofacitinib was taken orally by treated patients, and the dose was 5 to 10 mg twice daily.

Sequencing templates came from extracted RNA that was reverse transcribed into cDNA. Measured with immunoSEQ multiplex PCR; TCRdb has only the in-frame clones, and not every one. Of 150,000 to 200,000 clones listed, approximately 57% are singletons. Treatment described: oral pan-JAK inhibitor, 5-10 mg twice daily. Punch biopsies of lesional scalp, plus peripheral blood, were taken from alopecia areata patients. The CDR3 runs to 14 residues. Looked up from germline, CDR1 is SNHLY and CDR2 is FYNNEI. J lost 7 bases, V lost 6 bases, and 9 bases had no gene match. The sequence was collected from a human donor with alopecia areata. This specimen consisted of CD4+ T cells sorted from blood, obtained at week 24, from a patient treated with tofacitinib. V gene TRBV2 combines with J gene TRBJ1-5; 7 positions agree with TRBD1. The chain's CDR3 is CASRQAGGSQPQHF. In DNA, the CDR3 is TGTGCCAGCAGACAGGCAGGGGGATCACAGCCCCAGCATTTT.